Shown below are 2 T cell receptor beta chains from a single sample sequenced in a study of response to subunit inactivated influenza vaccine. MiXCR, applied by TCRdb to the RT-PCR reads, yields one record per CDR3 protein. Of 600,000 to 700,000 distinct CDR3 sequences in the sample, around 15% were seen once. Material: PBMCs from blood, obtained roughly 15 days before vaccination. Source of these receptors: a man aged 50-60 years who received an inactivated influenza vaccine.

This clonotype showed up many times. The chain joins TRBV2 to TRBJ1-4, with 8 positions matching TRBD1. In germline, CDR1 is SNHLY, CDR2 FYNNEI. The CDR3 loop spans 14 amino acids. Trimming cost V 6 bases and J 8 bases; bases outside gene matches: 8. The DNA for the CDR3 is TGTGCCAGCAGGGACAGGGTGGGGTCCGAAAAACTGTTTTTT. Amino acids: CASRDRVGSEKLFF.

The CDR3 loop reads CASSPEGWGKSPGYTF. CDR3 nucleotide sequence: TGCGCCAGCAGCCCGGAAGGTTGGGGTAAGAGTCCTGGCTACACCTTC. V usage is TRBV5-1 and J usage is TRBJ1-2, with no clear D. Trimming removed 4 bases from V and 7 bases from J, with 23 bases in between. The germline V gene has CDR1 SGHRS and CDR2 YFSETQ. This CDR3 region has 16 residues.